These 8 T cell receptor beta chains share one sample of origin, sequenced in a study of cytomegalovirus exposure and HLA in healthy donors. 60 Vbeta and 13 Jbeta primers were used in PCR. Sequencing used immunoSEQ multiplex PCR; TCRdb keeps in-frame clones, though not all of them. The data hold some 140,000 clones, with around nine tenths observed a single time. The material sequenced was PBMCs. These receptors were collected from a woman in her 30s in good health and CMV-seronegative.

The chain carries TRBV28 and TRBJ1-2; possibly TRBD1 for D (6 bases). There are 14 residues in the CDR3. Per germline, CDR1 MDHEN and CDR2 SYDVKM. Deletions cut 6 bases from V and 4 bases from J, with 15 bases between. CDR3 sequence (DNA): TGTGCCAGCAGCTTGGGGGGGGGCGGCTATGGCTACACCTTC. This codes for CASSLGGGGYGYTF.

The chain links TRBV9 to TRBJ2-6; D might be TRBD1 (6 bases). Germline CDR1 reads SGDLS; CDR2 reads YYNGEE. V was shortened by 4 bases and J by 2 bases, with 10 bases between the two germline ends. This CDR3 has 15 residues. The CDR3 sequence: CASSQEGAGANVLTF. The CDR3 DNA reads TGTGCCAGCAGCCAAGAGGGGGCTGGGGCCAACGTCCTGACTTTC.

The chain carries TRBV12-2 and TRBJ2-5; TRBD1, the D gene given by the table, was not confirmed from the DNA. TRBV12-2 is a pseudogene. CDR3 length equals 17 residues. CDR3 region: CASRLAPGSGGAETQYF. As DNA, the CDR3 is TGTGCAAGTCGCTTAGCGCCCGGGTCAGGGGGCGCAGAGACCCAGTACTTC.

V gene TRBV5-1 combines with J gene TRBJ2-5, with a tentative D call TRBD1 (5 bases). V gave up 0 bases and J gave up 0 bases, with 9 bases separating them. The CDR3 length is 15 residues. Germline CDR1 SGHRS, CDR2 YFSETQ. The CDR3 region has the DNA TGCGCCAGCAGCTTGGGGTCAGGGTACCAAGAGACCCAGTACTTC. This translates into CASSLGSGYQETQYF.

DNA of the CDR3: TGCAGCGTTCCCGGACAGTTCACAGATACGCAGTATTTT. As protein: CSVPGQFTDTQYF. The V and J genes are TRBV29-1 and TRBJ2-3, with D tentatively TRBD1 (6 bases). V gave up 5 bases and J gave up 2 bases, with 11 bases separating them. Germline V gene sequence: CDR1 SQVTM, CDR2 ANQGSEA. The CDR3 length is 13 residues.

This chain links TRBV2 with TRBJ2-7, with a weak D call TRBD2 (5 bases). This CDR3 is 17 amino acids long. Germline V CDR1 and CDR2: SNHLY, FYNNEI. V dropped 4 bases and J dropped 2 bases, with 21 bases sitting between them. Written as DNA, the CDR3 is TGTGCCAGCAGTGTGCCGCGGGTAGGGCGCCACCCCTACGAGCAGTACTTC. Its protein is CASSVPRVGRHPYEQYF.

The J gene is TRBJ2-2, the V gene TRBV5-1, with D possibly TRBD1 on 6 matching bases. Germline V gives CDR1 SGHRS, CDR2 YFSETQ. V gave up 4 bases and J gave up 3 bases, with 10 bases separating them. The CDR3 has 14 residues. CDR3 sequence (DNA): TGCGCCAGCAGCCGCGCAGGGGACACCGGGGAGCTGTTTTTT. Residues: CASSRAGDTGELFF.

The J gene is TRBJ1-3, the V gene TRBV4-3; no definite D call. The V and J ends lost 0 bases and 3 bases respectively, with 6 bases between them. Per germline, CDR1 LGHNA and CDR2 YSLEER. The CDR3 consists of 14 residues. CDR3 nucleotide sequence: TGCGCCAGCAGCCAAGAGCGGGGTGGAAACACCATATATTTT. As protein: CASSQERGGNTIYF.